The entry that follows covers one T cell receptor beta chain sequence. How the authors handled the data: Estimates of nucleated cell counts were drawn from the amplification of reference gene primers. Using immunoSEQ multiplex PCR, the repertoire was profiled, and TCRdb retains in-frame clones only, with some absent. V and J calls and clone size are those listed in that table; D and trimming were worked out from the DNA. The profile covers roughly 86,000 clones, with 85% appearing a single time and around 3.7% taken by the ten largest. The sample is drawn from a study of blood T cell repertoires in COVID-19. At the level of the study: Specimens from acute and convalescent COVID-19 originated in the United States, Italy and Spain. In each case, the material was cDNA or gDNA derived from T cells, B-cell-depleted T cells, or PBMCs.

The sequence was obtained from a man aged 50 or older with acute or convalescent COVID-19. The sample consisted of peripheral blood.

CDR3 residues: CASSLASGTNTGELFF. CDR3 coding DNA: TGTGCCAGCAGCTTAGCATCAGGGACGAACACCGGGGAGCTGTTTTTT. The genes are TRBV7-2 and TRBJ2-2, with D possibly matching TRBD1 (5 bases). Germline V CDR1 and CDR2: SGHTA, FQGNSA. The CDR3 totals 16 residues. V was trimmed by 0 bases and J by 0 bases, leaving 8 bases between them.